What follows describes a single T cell receptor (beta chain). The data were obtained in a study of Graves' ophthalmopathy and Graves' hyperthyroidism. The study amplified TCR beta CDR3 regions using RNA transcripts. The authors performed first-round RT-PCR with HTBI primers and then a second-round multiplex PCR. Using its own MiXCR run on the multiplex PCR reads, TCRdb lists one record per CDR3 protein. The sample has approximately 1.2 million distinct CDR3 sequences; roughly 35% are singletons. The CDR3 runs to 13 residues. V lost 4 bases and J 5 bases, leaving 8 bases between the germline ends. CDR1 is SGHTA, CDR2 FQGNSA, per germline.

The genes are TRBV7-2 and TRBJ1-4; D ambiguous. The sample consisted of peripheral blood or thyroid tissue (not recorded which). The TCR sequence derives from an adult man with Graves' hyperthyroidism. The CDR3 region is CASSSAENEKLFF. The CDR3 DNA sequence: TGTGCCAGCAGCTCGGCAGAGAATGAAAAACTGTTTTTT.